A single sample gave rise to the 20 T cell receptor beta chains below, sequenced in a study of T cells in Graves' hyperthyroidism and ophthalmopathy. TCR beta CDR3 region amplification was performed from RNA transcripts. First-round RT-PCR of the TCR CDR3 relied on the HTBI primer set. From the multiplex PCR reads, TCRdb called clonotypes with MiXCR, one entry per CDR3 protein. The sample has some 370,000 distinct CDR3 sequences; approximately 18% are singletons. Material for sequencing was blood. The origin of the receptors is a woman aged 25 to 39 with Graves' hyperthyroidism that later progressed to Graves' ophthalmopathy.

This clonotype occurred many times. The CDR3 protein is CASSPSSYEQYF. CDR3 in DNA: TGTGCCAGCAGTCCCAGCTCCTACGAGCAGTACTTC. This rearrangement joins TRBV27 to TRBJ2-7; D ambiguous. From germline, CDR1 is MNHEY and CDR2 SMNVEV (reference sequence). CDR3 size: 12 residues. Trimming removed 5 bases at V and 0 bases at J, with 5 bases between.

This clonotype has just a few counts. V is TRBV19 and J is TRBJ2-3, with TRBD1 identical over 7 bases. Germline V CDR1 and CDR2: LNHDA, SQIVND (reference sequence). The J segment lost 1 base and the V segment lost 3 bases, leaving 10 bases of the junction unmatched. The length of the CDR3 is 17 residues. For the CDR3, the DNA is TGTGCCAGTAGTATCCCCTCCGGGACAGTGGGCACAGATACGCAGTATTTT. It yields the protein CASSIPSGTVGTDTQYF.

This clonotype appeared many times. This CDR3 is CSARSASWAGGSYEQYF. CDR3 bases: TGCAGTGCTAGATCTGCTTCGTGGGCCGGGGGCTCCTACGAGCAGTACTTC. The chain is built from TRBV20-1 and TRBJ2-7; D is possibly TRBD2 (6 bases). V was clipped by 2 bases and J by 0 bases, with 20 bases between them. There are 17 residues in the CDR3. Germline V lookup: CDR1 DFQATT, CDR2 SNEGSKA (reference sequence).

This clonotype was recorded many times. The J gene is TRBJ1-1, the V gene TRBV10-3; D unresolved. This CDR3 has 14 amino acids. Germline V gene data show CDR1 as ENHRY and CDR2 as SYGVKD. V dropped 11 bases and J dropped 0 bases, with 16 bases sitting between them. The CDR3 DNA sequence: TGTGCCTCCTCATCCCGGACCCTGAACACTGAAGCTTTCTTT. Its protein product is CASSSRTLNTEAFF.

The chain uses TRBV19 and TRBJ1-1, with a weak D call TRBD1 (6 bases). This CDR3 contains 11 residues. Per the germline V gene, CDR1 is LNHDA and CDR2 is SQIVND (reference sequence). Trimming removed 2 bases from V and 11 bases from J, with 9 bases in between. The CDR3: CASSIRQVAFF. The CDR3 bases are TGTGCCAGTAGTATAAGACAGGTTGCTTTCTTT.

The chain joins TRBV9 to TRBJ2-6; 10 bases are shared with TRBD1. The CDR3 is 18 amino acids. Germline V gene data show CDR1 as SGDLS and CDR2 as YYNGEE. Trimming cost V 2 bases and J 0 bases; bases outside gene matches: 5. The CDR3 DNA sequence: TGTGCCAGCAGCGTGGGGGACAGGGGAGGCTCTGGGGCCAACGTCCTGACTTTC. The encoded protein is CASSVGDRGGSGANVLTF.

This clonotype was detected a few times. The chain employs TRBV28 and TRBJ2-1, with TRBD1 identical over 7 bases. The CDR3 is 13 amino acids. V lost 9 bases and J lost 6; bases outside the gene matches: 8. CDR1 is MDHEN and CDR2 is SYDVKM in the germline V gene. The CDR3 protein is CASTDRDGNEQFF. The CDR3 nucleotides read TGTGCCAGTACTGACAGGGATGGCAATGAGCAGTTCTTC.

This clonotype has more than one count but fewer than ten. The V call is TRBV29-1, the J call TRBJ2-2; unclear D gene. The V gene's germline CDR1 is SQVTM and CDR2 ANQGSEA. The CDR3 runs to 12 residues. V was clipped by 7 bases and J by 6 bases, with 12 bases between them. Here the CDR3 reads CSASIGSGELFF. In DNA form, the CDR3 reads TGCAGCGCCTCCATCGGATCCGGGGAGCTGTTTTTT.

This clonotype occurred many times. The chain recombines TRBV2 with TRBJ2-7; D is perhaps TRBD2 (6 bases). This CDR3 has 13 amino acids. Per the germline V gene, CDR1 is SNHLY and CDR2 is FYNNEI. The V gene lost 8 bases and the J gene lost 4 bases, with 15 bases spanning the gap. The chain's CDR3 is CASCPYGGYEQYF. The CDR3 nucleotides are TGTGCCAGCTGCCCCTACGGGGGTTACGAGCAGTACTTC. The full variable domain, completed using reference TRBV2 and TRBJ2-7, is EPEVTQTPSHQVTQMGQEVILRCVPISNHLYFYWYRQILGQKVEFLVSFYNNEISEKSEIFDDQFSVERPDGSNFTLKIRSTKLEDSAMYFCASCPYGGYEQYFGPGTRLTVT.

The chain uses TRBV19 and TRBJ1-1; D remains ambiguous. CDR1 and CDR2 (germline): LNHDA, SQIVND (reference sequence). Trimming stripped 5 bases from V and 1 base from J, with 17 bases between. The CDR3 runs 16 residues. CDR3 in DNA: TGTGCCAGTAGTCTAAGGACGCCCGACCCGAACACTGAAGCTTTCTTT. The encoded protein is CASSLRTPDPNTEAFF.

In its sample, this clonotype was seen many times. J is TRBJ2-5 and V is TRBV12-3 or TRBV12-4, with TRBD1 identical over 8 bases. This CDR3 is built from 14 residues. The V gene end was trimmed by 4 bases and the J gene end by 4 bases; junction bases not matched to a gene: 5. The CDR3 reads CASSSRTGRETQYF. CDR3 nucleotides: TGTGCCAGCAGTTCCAGGACAGGGAGAGAGACCCAGTACTTC.

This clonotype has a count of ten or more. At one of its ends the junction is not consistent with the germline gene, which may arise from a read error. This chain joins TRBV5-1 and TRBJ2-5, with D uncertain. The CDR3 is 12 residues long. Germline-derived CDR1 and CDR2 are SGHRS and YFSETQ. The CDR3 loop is CASSLNQETQYF. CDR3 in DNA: TGTGCCAGCAGCTTAAACCAAGAGACCCAGTACTTC. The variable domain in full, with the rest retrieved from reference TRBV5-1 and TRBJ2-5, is KAGVTQTPRYLIKTRGQQVTLSCSPISGHRSVSWYQQTPGQGLQFLFEYFSETQRNKGNFPGRFSGRQFSNSRSEMNVSTLELGDSALYLCASSLNQETQYFGPGTRLLVL.

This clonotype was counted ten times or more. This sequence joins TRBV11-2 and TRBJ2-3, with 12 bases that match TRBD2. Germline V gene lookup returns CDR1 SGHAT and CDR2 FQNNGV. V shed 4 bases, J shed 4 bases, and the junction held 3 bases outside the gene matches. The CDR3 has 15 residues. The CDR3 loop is CASSSTSGGSDTQYF. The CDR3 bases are TGTGCCAGCAGCTCGACTAGCGGGGGATCAGATACGCAGTATTTT.

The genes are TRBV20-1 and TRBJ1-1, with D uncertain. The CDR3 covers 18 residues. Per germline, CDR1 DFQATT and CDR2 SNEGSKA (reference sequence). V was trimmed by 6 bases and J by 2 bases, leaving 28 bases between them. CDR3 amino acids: CSALGRQPRSSSNTEAFF. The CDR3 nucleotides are TGCAGTGCCCTAGGGCGGCAGCCAAGGTCATCTTCAAACACTGAAGCTTTCTTT.

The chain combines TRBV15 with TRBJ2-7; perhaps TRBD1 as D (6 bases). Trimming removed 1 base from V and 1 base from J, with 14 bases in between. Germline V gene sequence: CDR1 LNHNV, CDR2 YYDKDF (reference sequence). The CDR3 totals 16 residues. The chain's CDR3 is CATSRGLGRGSYEQYF. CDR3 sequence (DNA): TGTGCCACCAGCAGAGGGTTGGGCAGGGGATCCTACGAGCAGTACTTC.

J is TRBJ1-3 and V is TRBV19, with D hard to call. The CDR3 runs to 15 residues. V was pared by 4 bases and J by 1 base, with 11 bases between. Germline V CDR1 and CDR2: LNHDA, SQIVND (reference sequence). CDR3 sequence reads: CASSTRPISGNTIYF. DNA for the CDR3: TGTGCCAGTAGTACAAGACCGATTTCTGGAAACACCATATATTTT.

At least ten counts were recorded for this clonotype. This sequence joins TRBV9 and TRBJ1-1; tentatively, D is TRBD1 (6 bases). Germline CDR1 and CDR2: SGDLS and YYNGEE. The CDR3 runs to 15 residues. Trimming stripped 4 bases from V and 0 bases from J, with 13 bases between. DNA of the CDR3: TGTGCCAGCAGCCCTAGGACAGCCTTGAACACTGAAGCTTTCTTT. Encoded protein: CASSPRTALNTEAFF.

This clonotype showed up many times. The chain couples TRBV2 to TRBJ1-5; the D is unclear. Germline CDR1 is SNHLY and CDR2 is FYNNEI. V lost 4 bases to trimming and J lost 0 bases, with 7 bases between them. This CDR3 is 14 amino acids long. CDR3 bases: TGTGCCAGCAGTGTCACCGATAGCAATCAGCCCCAGCATTTT. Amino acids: CASSVTDSNQPQHF.

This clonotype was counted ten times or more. DNA for the CDR3: TGTGCCAGCAGCCAAGACGAAGACAGGGGGGGAATGAACACTGAAGCTTTCTTT. Residues: CASSQDEDRGGMNTEAFF. This sequence joins TRBV3-1 and TRBJ1-1; 9 nucleotides line up with TRBD1. Germline CDR1 reads LGHDT; CDR2 reads YNNKEL (reference sequence). The CDR3 totals 18 residues. Trimming removed 0 bases from V and 0 bases from J; junction bases left unmatched: 8. Full variable domain (missing parts from reference TRBV3-1 and TRBJ1-1): DTAVSQTPKYLVTQMGNDKSIKCEQNLGHDTMYWYKQDSKKFLKIMFSYNNKELIINETVPNRFSPKSPDKAHLNLHINSLELGDSAVYFCASSQDEDRGGMNTEAFFGQGTRLTVV.

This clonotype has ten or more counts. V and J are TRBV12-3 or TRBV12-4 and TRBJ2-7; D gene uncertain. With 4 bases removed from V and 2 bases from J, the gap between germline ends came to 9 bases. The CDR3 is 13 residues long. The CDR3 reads CASSYGNAYEQYF. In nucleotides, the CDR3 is TGTGCCAGCAGTTATGGCAACGCCTACGAGCAGTACTTC.